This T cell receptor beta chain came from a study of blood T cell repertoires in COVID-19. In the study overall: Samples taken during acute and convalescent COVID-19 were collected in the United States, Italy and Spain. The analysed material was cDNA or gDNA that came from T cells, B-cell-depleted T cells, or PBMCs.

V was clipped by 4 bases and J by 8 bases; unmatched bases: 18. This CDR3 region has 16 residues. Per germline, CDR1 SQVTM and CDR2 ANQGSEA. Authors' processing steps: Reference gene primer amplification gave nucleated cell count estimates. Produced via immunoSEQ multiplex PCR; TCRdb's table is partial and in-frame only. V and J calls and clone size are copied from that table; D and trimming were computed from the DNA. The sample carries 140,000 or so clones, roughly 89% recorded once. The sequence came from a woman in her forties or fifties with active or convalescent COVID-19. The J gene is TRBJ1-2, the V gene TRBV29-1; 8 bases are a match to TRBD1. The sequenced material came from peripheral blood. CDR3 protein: CSVGGGQVLNRGGYTF. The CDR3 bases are TGCAGCGTTGGAGGGGGACAGGTCCTAAACCGGGGCGGCTACACCTTC.